This is a list of T cell receptor beta chains from one sample in a study of T cell repertoires in cytomegalovirus infection. TCRdb itself ran the reads through MiXCR, one entry per CDR3 protein. The table records roughly 320,000 distinct CDR3 sequences, about 8.8% of them present only once. The sequenced sample consisted of PBMCs. All receptors come from a human donor in good health (CMV status not recorded). Some clones in this sample may be carry-over from other donors' samples. Both conserved end residues are part of each CDR3. Fields, in order: clone size, J gene, D gene, V gene, CDR3 protein, CDR3 DNA. The D gene is left open where the match is weak. Where a row states a size, it is once, few, many or the class of an expanded clone; other rows omit it.

clone size: -
J gene: TRBJ2-2
D gene: -
V gene: TRBV5-1
CDR3 protein: CASSHRQNTGELFF
CDR3 DNA: TGCGCCAGCAGCCACAGGCAGAACACCGGGGAGCTGTTTTTT

clone size: many
J gene: TRBJ1-5
D gene: -
V gene: TRBV6-1
CDR3 protein: CASSEALRADRSNQPQHF
CDR3 DNA: TGTGCCAGCAGTGAAGCGCTTCGGGCCGACAGGAGCAATCAGCCCCAGCATTTT

clone size: many
J gene: TRBJ2-1
D gene: -
V gene: TRBV20-1
CDR3 protein: CSARVRTALYNEQFF
CDR3 DNA: TGCAGTGCTAGAGTGAGGACAGCGCTTTACAATGAGCAGTTCTTC

clone size: -
J gene: TRBJ1-1
D gene: -
V gene: TRBV18
CDR3 protein: CASSPEGGYTEAFF
CDR3 DNA: TGTGCCAGCTCACCCGAGGGGGGCTACACTGAAGCTTTCTTT

clone size: many
J gene: TRBJ2-1
D gene: TRBD1
V gene: TRBV5-1
CDR3 protein: CASSLEGTGQGEQFF
CDR3 DNA: TGCGCCAGCAGCTTGGAAGGGACAGGGCAAGGTGAGCAGTTCTTC

clone size: few
J gene: TRBJ2-3
D gene: TRBD2
V gene: TRBV20-1
CDR3 protein: CSGTSGAHSTDTQYF
CDR3 DNA: TGCAGCGGGACTAGCGGGGCCCATAGCACAGATACGCAGTATTTT

clone size: many
J gene: TRBJ1-2
D gene: -
V gene: TRBV19
CDR3 protein: CASSIGQAGYTF
CDR3 DNA: TGTGCCAGTAGTATTGGGCAGGCTGGCTACACCTTC

clone size: few
J gene: TRBJ1-1
D gene: TRBD1
V gene: TRBV28
CDR3 protein: CASSLSPGTGGGVKAFF
CDR3 DNA: TGTGCCAGCAGTTTAAGTCCCGGGACAGGGGGGGGGGTCAAAGCTTTCTTT

clone size: many
J gene: TRBJ2-2
D gene: -
V gene: TRBV12-3/TRBV12-4
CDR3 protein: CASSFLGGELFF
CDR3 DNA: TGTGCCAGCAGTTTTCTCGGCGGGGAGCTGTTTTTT

clone size: few
J gene: TRBJ2-2
D gene: -
V gene: TRBV29-1
CDR3 protein: CSGRQSTGELFF
CDR3 DNA: TGCAGCGGTAGACAGAGCACCGGGGAGCTGTTTTTT

clone size: many
J gene: TRBJ1-1
D gene: -
V gene: TRBV19
CDR3 protein: CASSNSVAEAFF
CDR3 DNA: TGTGCCAGTAGTAACTCGGTCGCGGAAGCTTTCTTT

clone size: many
J gene: TRBJ1-1
D gene: TRBD1
V gene: TRBV7-2
CDR3 protein: CASSYTQGAATEAFF
CDR3 DNA: TGTGCCAGCAGCTACACTCAGGGGGCGGCCACTGAAGCTTTCTTT

clone size: many
J gene: TRBJ1-4
D gene: -
V gene: TRBV7-2
CDR3 protein: CASRRATTNEKLFF
CDR3 DNA: TGTGCCAGCCGCCGGGCCACAACTAATGAAAAACTGTTTTTT

clone size: many
J gene: TRBJ2-7
D gene: -
V gene: TRBV6-2/TRBV6-3
CDR3 protein: CASKDYEQYF
CDR3 DNA: TGTGCCAGCAAAGATTACGAGCAGTACTTC

clone size: many
J gene: TRBJ1-5
D gene: TRBD1
V gene: TRBV4-3
CDR3 protein: CASSHGQGEQPQHF
CDR3 DNA: TGCGCCAGCAGCCATGGACAGGGGGAACAGCCCCAGCATTTT

clone size: many
J gene: TRBJ2-1
D gene: TRBD2
V gene: TRBV7-2
CDR3 protein: CASSLVTGGRRNEQFF
CDR3 DNA: TGTGCCAGCAGCTTAGTTACGGGGGGGCGTAGGAATGAGCAGTTCTTC

clone size: many
J gene: TRBJ1-1
D gene: TRBD1
V gene: TRBV7-9
CDR3 protein: CASSFKGAEAFF
CDR3 DNA: TGTGCCAGCAGCTTCAAGGGGGCGGAAGCTTTCTTT

clone size: -
J gene: TRBJ2-7
D gene: -
V gene: TRBV20-1
CDR3 protein: CSARGRGWNYEQYF
CDR3 DNA: TGCAGTGCTAGAGGGCGGGGATGGAACTACGAGCAGTACTTC

clone size: -
J gene: TRBJ2-7
D gene: -
V gene: TRBV29-1
CDR3 protein: CSVEDQGPGETYEQYF
CDR3 DNA: TGCAGCGTTGAAGATCAGGGGCCAGGGGAGACCTACGAGCAGTACTTC

clone size: many
J gene: TRBJ2-7
D gene: -
V gene: TRBV7-2
CDR3 protein: CASSLEVHEQYF
CDR3 DNA: TGTGCCAGCAGCTTAGAAGTCCACGAGCAGTACTTC

clone size: -
J gene: TRBJ1-2
D gene: -
V gene: TRBV29-1
CDR3 protein: CSVAPRNIGLQGYTF
CDR3 DNA: TGCAGCGTTGCCCCGAGGAATATAGGATTGCAGGGCTACACCTTC

clone size: many
J gene: TRBJ2-2
D gene: -
V gene: TRBV6-5
CDR3 protein: CASSYSIQAGELFF
CDR3 DNA: TGTGCCAGCAGTTACTCGATTCAGGCCGGGGAGCTGTTTTTT

clone size: few
J gene: TRBJ1-2
D gene: -
V gene: TRBV20-1
CDR3 protein: CSATRPGTPNYGYTF
CDR3 DNA: TGCAGTGCTACAAGACCGGGGACCCCTAACTATGGCTACACCTTC

clone size: many
J gene: TRBJ1-1
D gene: -
V gene: TRBV25-1
CDR3 protein: CASSEFGEGHTEAFF
CDR3 DNA: TGTGCCAGCAGTGAATTCGGGGAGGGGCACACTGAAGCTTTCTTT

clone size: many
J gene: TRBJ1-5
D gene: -
V gene: TRBV20-1
CDR3 protein: CSAVWTGRIGVLHQPQHF
CDR3 DNA: TGCAGTGCTGTGTGGACGGGGCGAATTGGTGTGCTCCATCAGCCCCAGCATTTT

clone size: -
J gene: TRBJ1-2
D gene: TRBD1
V gene: TRBV29-1
CDR3 protein: CSARQGIGYGYTF
CDR3 DNA: TGCAGCGCCCGACAGGGGATAGGCTATGGCTACACCTTC

clone size: many
J gene: TRBJ1-1
D gene: -
V gene: TRBV18
CDR3 protein: CASSQREQNTEAFF
CDR3 DNA: TGTGCCAGCTCACAGCGGGAGCAGAACACTGAAGCTTTCTTT

clone size: many
J gene: TRBJ2-7
D gene: -
V gene: TRBV7-7
CDR3 protein: CASSSGFQGEQYF
CDR3 DNA: TGTGCTAGCAGCTCAGGATTCCAGGGGGAGCAGTACTTC

clone size: many
J gene: TRBJ2-1
D gene: -
V gene: TRBV24-1
CDR3 protein: CATIGQTGQQFF
CDR3 DNA: TGTGCCACCATCGGACAGACCGGTCAGCAGTTCTTC

clone size: many
J gene: TRBJ1-4
D gene: -
V gene: TRBV15
CDR3 protein: CATSRTLGRANEKLFF
CDR3 DNA: TGTGCCACCAGCAGAACTTTAGGGCGGGCTAATGAAAAACTGTTTTTT

clone size: many
J gene: TRBJ1-1
D gene: -
V gene: TRBV7-2
CDR3 protein: CASSPYTEAFF
CDR3 DNA: TGTGCCAGCAGCCCTTACACTGAAGCTTTCTTT